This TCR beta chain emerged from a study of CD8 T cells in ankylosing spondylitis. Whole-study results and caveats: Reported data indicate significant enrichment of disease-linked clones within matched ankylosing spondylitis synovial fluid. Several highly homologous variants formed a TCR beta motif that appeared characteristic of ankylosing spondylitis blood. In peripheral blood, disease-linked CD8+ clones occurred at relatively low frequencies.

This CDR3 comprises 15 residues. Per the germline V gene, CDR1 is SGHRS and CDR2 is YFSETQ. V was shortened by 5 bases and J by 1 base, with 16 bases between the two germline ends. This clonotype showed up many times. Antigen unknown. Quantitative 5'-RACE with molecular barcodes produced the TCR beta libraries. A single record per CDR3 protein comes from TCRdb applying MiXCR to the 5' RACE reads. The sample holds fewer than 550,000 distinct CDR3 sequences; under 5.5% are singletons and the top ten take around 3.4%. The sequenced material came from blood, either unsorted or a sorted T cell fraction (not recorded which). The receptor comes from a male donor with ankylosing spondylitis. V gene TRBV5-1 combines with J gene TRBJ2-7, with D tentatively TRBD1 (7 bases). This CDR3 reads CASREGAVGSYEQYF. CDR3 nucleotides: TGCGCCAGCAGGGAGGGGGCTGTCGGGTCCTACGAGCAGTACTTC.